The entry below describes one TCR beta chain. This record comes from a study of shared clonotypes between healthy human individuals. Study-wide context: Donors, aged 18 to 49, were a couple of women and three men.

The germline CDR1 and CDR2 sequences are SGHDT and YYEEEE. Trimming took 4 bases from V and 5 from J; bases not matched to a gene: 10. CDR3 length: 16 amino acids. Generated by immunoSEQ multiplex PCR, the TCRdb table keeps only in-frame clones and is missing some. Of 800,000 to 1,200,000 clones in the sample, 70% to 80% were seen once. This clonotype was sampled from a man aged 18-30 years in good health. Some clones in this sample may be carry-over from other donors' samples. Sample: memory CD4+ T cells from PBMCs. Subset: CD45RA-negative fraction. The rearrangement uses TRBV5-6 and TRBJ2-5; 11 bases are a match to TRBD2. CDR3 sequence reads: CASSRWTSGSGETQYF. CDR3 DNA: TGTGCCAGCAGCAGATGGACTAGCGGGTCTGGGGAGACCCAGTACTTC.